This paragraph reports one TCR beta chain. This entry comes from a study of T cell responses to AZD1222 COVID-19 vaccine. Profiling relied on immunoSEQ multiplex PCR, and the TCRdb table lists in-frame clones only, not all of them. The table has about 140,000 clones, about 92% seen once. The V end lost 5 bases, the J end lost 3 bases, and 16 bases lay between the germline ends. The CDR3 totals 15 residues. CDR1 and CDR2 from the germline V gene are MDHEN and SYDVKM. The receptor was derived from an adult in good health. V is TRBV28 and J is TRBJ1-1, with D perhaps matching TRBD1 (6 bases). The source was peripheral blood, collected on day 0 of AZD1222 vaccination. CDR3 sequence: CASSLTGPGYTEAFF. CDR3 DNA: TGTGCCAGCAGTCTCACAGGGCCGGGCTACACTGAAGCTTTCTTT.